Included here is one TCR beta chain sequence, with context. Its antigen is not known. For the second PCR, which ran for roughly 6 to 12 cycles, a sample-barcoded 5' primer and a J-beta primer mix were used. Unique molecular identifiers of 12 random nucleotides labeled each cDNA. TCRdb fed the 5' RACE reads into MiXCR, producing one record per CDR3 protein. The repertoire holds roughly 930,000 distinct CDR3 sequences, with around 48% as singletons. The data are from a study of blood T cells in healthy people across ages. Study findings and constraints: Naive CD4+ cell counts and diversity both ran higher in long-lived than in aged donors. Strong correlation linked observed beta diversity and percent naive T cells.

Deletions cut 1 base from V and 9 bases from J, with 10 bases between. The CDR3 runs 13 residues. Germline lookup yields CDR1 MNHEY and CDR2 SMNVEV (reference sequence). The sample was blood. This receptor was taken from a man younger than 40 in good health. The gene calls are TRBV27 and TRBJ2-1; no firm D call. The CDR3 DNA sequence: TGTGCCAGCAGTTTATTTGGTTTCGGTGAGCAGTTCTTC. Translation gives CASSLFGFGEQFF.